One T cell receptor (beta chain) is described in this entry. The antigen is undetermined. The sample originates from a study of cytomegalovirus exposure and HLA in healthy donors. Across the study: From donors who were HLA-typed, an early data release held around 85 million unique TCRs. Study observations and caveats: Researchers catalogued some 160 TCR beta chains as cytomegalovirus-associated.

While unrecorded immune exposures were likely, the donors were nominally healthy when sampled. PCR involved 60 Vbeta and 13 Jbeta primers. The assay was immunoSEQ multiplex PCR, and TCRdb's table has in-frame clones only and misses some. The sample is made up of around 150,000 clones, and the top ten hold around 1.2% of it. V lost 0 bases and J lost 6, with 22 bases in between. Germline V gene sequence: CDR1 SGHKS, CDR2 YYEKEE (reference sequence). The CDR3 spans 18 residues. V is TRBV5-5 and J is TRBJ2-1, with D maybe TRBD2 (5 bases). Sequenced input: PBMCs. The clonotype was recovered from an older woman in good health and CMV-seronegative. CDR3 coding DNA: TGTGCCAGCAGCTTGGATCCAACTAGATCCCACAAAGGCAATGAGCAGTTCTTC. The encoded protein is CASSLDPTRSHKGNEQFF.